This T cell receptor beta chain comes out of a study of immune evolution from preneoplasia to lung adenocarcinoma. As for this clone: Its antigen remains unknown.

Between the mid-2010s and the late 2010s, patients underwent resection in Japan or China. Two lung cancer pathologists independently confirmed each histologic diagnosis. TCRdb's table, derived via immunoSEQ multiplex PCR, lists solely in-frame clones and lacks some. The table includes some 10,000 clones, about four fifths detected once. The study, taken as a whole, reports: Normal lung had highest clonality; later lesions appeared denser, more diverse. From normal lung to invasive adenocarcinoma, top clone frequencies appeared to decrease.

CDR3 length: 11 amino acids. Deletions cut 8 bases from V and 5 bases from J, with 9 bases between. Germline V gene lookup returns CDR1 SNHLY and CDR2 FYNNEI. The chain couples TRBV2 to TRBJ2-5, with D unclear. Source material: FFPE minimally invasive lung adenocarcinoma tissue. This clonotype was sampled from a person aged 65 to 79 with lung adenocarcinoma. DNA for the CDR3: TGTGCCAGCGGGTTTGGGGAGACCCAGTACTTC. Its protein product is CASGFGETQYF.